This TCR beta chain derives from a study of post-analysis software for immune sequencing data. Study as a whole: As for disease course, relapsing-remitting, secondary progressive and progressive-relapsing multiple sclerosis were all included. Study-wide findings and caveats: The five TRBV segments detected at higher frequency in patients than in controls included TRBV5-6, TRBV5-1 and TRBV20-1.

Unique molecular identifiers tagged the TCR beta cDNA libraries. There were roughly 0.85 to 11 million T cells, and about 500,000 cDNA molecules came from them. TCRdb reprocessed the PCR reads via MiXCR and lists one record per CDR3 protein. The repertoire includes a few hundred thousand distinct CDR3 sequences, 30% to 40% of them detected once, and roughly 6% sits in the top ten. The CDR3 runs 13 residues. CDR1 is MNHNS, CDR2 SASEGT, per germline. V was pared by 6 bases and J by 6 bases, with 12 bases between. As concerns this clonotype: Its antigen is not identified.

This receptor was taken from a girl aged 2-17 years with multiple sclerosis. The chain is built from TRBV6-1 and TRBJ2-1; tentatively, D is TRBD2 (6 bases). Sequenced sample: blood. CDR3 coding DNA: TGTGCCAGCAGGACTAGTCCCTCCAATGAGCAGTTCTTC. This encodes CASRTSPSNEQFF.